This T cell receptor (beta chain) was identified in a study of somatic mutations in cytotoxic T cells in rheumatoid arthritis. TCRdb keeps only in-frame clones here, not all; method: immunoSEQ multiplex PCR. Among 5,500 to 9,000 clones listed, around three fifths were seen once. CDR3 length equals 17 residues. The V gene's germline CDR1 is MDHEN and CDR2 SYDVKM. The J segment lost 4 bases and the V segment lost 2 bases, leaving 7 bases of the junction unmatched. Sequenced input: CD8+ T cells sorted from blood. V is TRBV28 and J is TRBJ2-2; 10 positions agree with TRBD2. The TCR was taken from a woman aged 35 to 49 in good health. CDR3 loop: CASSLQAGGPGTGELFF. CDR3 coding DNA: TGTGCCAGCAGTTTACAAGCGGGAGGGCCCGGCACCGGGGAGCTGTTTTTT.